A selection of T cell receptor beta chains follows, all from one sample in a study of blood T cell repertoires in COVID-19. The assay was immunoSEQ multiplex PCR, and TCRdb's table has in-frame clones only and misses some. The sample lists roughly 200,000 clones; roughly four fifths were seen once. The specimen sequenced was PBMCs or T cells enriched from blood (not recorded which). The receptors come from a man aged 40-49 years who had recovered from COVID-19. Each CDR3 is given with its conserved first and last residue. D genes are given only for firm matches. Clone size appears in some rows only: once, few, many, or a class for an expanded clone.

clone_size | j_call | d_call | v_call | cdr3_nt | cdr3_aa
- | TRBJ1-3 | - | TRBV27 | TGTGCCAGCAGTTCCCATAGGGGCCCACTCCCATTCTCTGGAAACACCATATATTTT | CASSSHRGPLPFSGNTIYF
- | TRBJ2-2 | TRBD2 | TRBV9 | TGTGCCAGCAGCTCCCTAGCGGGAGGGAACACCGGGGAGCTGTTTTTT | CASSSLAGGNTGELFF
- | TRBJ1-6 | - | TRBV3-1/TRBV3-2 | TGTGCCAGCAGCCAAGATTGGGGGGGATACTCACCCCTCCACTTT | CASSQDWGGYSPLHF
- | TRBJ1-1 | - | TRBV28 | TGTGCCAGCAGTTCCCTCGACAGTTTGAACACTGAAGCTTTCTTT | CASSSLDSLNTEAFF
few | TRBJ1-3 | - | TRBV7-2 | TGTGCCAGCAGCCCGCAGGGGTTCTCTGGAAACACCATATATTTT | CASSPQGFSGNTIYF
- | TRBJ2-1 | TRBD2 | TRBV7-2 | TGTGCCAGCAGCTCCTCTAGCGGGAGCATCTCCTACAATGAGCAGTTCTTC | CASSSSSGSISYNEQFF
- | TRBJ1-3 | - | TRBV9 | TGTGCCAGCAGCGTCGAAAGAGACTCTGGAAACACCATATATTTT | CASSVERDSGNTIYF
- | TRBJ1-3 | - | TRBV2 | TGTGCCAGCAGTATAACGGTCTCTGGAAACACCATATATTTT | CASSITVSGNTIYF
- | TRBJ1-5 | - | TRBV4-3 | TGCGCCAGCAGCCAAGAGGCAGGCCTCAATCAGCCCCAGCATTTT | CASSQEAGLNQPQHF
- | TRBJ1-5 | - | TRBV7-9 | TGTTCCGTAGGGGGTAGTAACAATCAGCCCCAGCATTTT | CSVGGSNNQPQHF
once | TRBJ2-1 | - | TRBV4-3 | TGCGCCAGCAGCCAGGCGACACTTTCCTACAATGAGCAGTTCTTC | CASSQATLSYNEQFF
once | TRBJ1-6 | TRBD1 | TRBV2 | TGTGCCAGCAGAATGACAGGGAGTAGTTCACCCCTCCACTTT | CASRMTGSSSPLHF
- | TRBJ2-7 | - | TRBV7-2 | TGTGCCAGCAGCCCCGTATCCGAGAGCTCCTACGAGCAGTACTTC | CASSPVSESSYEQYF
- | TRBJ1-2 | - | TRBV28 | TGTGCCAGCAGTTTAACAGCTCAATTTAACTATGGCTACACCTTC | CASSLTAQFNYGYTF
- | TRBJ2-1 | - | TRBV6-5 | TGTGCCAGCAGTTCCGGGACAAATGAGCAGTTCTTC | CASSSGTNEQFF
once | TRBJ2-5 | TRBD2 | TRBV11-2 | TGTGCCAGCAGCTTAGCCGGGGAGGGGCTAGAGACCCAGTACTTC | CASSLAGEGLETQYF
- | TRBJ1-2 | TRBD1 | TRBV11-2 | TGTGCCAGCAGCTTTGGACAGGACTACTATGGCTACACCTTC | CASSFGQDYYGYTF
few | TRBJ1-6 | TRBD1 | TRBV7-3 | TGTGCCAGCAGCGCACCGGGACAGGGTTATAATTCACCCCTCCACTTT | CASSAPGQGYNSPLHF
few | TRBJ2-2 | - | TRBV5-1 | TGCGCCAGCAGCTTAACCGCCCTAGTCGAGGAGCTGTTTTTT | CASSLTALVEELFF
- | TRBJ1-2 | - | TRBV27 | TGTGCCAGCAGTTTCCAACTAAACTATGGCTACACCTTC | CASSFQLNYGYTF
- | TRBJ1-5 | - | TRBV19 | TGTGCCAGTAGTCGACAGGGCAATCAGCCCCAGCATTTT | CASSRQGNQPQHF
- | TRBJ2-1 | TRBD2 | TRBV7-9 | TGTGCCAGCAGCTTGAGTTGGCGGGAGGCCTACAATGAGCAGTTCTTC | CASSLSWREAYNEQFF
few | TRBJ2-2 | TRBD1 | TRBV5-1 | TGCGCCAGCAGCCCGAGACAGGGAAGGGTTACCGGGGAGCTGTTTTTT | CASSPRQGRVTGELFF
- | TRBJ2-1 | TRBD2 | TRBV11-3 | TGTGCCAGCAGCCTTACTAGCGGGATGAATGAGCAGTTCTTC | CASSLTSGMNEQFF